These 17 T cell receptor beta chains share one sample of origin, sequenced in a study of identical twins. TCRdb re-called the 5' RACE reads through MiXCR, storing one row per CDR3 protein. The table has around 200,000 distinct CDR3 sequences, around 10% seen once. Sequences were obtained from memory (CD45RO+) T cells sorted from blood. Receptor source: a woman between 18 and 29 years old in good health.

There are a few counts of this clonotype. As DNA, the CDR3 is TGCAGCGCCGCTCCCCTGACCCGCCCCAATGAGCAGTTCTTC. It specifies CSAAPLTRPNEQFF. The chain carries TRBV29-1 and TRBJ2-1; D gene unclear. The germline V gene encodes CDR1 SQVTM and CDR2 ANQGSEA. Trimming shortened V by 7 bases and J by 6 bases, and 19 bases separated the two germline ends. There are 14 residues in the CDR3.

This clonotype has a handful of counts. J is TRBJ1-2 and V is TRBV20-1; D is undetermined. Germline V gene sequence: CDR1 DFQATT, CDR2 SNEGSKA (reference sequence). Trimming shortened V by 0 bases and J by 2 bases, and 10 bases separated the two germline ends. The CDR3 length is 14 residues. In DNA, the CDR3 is TGCAGTGCTAGAGATGGGAGTGTGAACTATGGCTACACCTTC. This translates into CSARDGSVNYGYTF.

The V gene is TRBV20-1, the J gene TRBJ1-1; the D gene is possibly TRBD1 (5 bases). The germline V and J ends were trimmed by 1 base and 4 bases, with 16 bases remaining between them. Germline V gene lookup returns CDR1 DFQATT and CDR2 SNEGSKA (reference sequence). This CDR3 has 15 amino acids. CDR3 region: CSARGPVGGGTEAFF. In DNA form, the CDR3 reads TGCAGTGCTAGAGGCCCAGTGGGGGGTGGCACTGAAGCTTTCTTT.

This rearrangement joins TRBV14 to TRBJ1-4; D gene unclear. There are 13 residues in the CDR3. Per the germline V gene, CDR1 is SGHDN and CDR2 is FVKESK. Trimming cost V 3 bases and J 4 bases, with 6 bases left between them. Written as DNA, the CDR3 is TGTGCCAGCAGCCATTCCCTTAATGAAAAACTGTTTTTT. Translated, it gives CASSHSLNEKLFF.

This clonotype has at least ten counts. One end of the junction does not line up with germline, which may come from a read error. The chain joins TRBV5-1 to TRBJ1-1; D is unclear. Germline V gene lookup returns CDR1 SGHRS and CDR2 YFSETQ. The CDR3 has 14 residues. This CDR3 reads CASSLAAANTEAFF. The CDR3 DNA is TGTGCCAGCAGCTTAGCGGCAGCGAACACTGAAGCTTTCTTT.

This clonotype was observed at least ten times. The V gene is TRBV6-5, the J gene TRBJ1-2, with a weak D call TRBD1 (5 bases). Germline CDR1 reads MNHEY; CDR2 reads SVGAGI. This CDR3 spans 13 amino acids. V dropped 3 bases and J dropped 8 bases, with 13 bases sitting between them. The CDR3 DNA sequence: TGTGCCAGCAGTTATACGAGGGACCGCGGCTACACCTTC. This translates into CASSYTRDRGYTF.

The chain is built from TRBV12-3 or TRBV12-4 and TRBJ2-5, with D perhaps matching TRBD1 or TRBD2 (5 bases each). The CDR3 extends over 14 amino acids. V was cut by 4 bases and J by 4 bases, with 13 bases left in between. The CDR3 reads CASSYRDLGETQYF. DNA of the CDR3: TGTGCCAGCAGTTACCGGGACCTGGGAGAGACCCAGTACTTC.

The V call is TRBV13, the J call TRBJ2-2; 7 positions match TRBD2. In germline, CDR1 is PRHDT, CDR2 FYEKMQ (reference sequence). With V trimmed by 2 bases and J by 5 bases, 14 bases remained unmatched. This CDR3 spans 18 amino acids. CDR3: CASSLYRAGAPGTGELFF. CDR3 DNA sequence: TGTGCCAGCAGCTTATACCGGGCGGGAGCCCCGGGGACCGGGGAGCTGTTTTTT.

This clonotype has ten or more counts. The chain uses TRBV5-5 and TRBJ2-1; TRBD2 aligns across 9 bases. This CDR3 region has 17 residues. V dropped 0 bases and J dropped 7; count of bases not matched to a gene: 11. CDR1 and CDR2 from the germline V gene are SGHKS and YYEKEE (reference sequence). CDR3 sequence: CASSLVISSGRWNEQFF. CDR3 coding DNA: TGTGCCAGCAGCTTGGTTATTAGTAGCGGGAGATGGAATGAGCAGTTCTTC.

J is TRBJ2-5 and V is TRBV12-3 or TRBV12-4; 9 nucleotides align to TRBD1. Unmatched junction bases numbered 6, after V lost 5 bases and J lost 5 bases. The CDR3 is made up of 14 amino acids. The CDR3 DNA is TGTGCCAGCAGTACAGGGGGCGCAGGGGAGACCCAGTACTTC. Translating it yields CASSTGGAGETQYF.

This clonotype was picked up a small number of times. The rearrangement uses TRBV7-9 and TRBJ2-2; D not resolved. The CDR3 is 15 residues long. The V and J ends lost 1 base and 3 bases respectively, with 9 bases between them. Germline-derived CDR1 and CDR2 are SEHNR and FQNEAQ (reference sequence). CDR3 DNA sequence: TGTGCCAGCAGCTTAGGGGCTTTTCACACCGGGGAGCTGTTTTTT. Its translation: CASSLGAFHTGELFF.

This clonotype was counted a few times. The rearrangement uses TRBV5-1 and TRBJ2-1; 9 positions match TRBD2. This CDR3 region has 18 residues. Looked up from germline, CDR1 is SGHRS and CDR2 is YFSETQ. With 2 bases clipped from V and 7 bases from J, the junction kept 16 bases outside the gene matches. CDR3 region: CASSFTPSGGTLSNEQFF. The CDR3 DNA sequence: TGCGCCAGCAGCTTCACACCGAGCGGGGGGACCCTGTCGAATGAGCAGTTCTTC.

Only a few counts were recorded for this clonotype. The CDR3 region is CASSEGLAGAEQFF. CDR3 nucleotides: TGTGCCAGCAGCGAGGGACTAGCGGGGGCTGAGCAGTTCTTC. This rearrangement joins TRBV6-4 to TRBJ2-1, with 14 nucleotides matching TRBD2. The ends lost 6 bases at V and 9 bases at J; junction bases unmatched: 4. The CDR3 totals 14 residues. Germline V gene lookup returns CDR1 MRHNA and CDR2 SNTAGT.

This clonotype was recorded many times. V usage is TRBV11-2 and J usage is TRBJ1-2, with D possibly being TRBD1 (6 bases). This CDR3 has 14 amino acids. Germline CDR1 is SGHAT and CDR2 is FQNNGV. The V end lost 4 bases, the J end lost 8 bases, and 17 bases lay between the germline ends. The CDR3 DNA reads TGTGCCAGCAGCTCGGTGGGGGGGGCAGCCGGCTACACCTTC. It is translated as CASSSVGGAAGYTF. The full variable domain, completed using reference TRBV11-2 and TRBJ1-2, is EAGVAQSPRYKIIEKRQSVAFWCNPISGHATLYWYQQILGQGPKLLIQFQNNGVVDDSQLPKDRFSAERLKGVDSTLKIQPAKLEDSAVYLCASSSVGGAAGYTFGSGTRLTVV.

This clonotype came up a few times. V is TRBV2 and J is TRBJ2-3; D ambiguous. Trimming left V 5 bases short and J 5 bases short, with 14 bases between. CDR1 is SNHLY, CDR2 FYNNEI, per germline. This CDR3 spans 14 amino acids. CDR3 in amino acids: CASSKNLVGDTQYF. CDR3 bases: TGTGCCAGCAGTAAAAATCTAGTCGGAGATACGCAGTATTTT.

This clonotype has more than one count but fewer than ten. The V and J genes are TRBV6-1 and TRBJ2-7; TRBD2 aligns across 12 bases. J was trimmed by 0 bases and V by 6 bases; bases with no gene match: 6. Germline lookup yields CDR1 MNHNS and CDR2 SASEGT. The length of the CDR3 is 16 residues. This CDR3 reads CASSRPSGRGSYEQYF. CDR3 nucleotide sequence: TGTGCCAGCAGCCGTCCTAGCGGGAGGGGCTCCTACGAGCAGTACTTC.

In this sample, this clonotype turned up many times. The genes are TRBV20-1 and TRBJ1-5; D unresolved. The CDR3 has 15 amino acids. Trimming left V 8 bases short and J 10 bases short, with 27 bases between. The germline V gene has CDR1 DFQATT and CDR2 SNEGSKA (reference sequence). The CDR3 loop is CSFEFPPRPTNPQHF. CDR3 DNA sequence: TGCAGTTTTGAATTTCCGCCGAGGCCGACGAACCCCCAGCATTTT.